Listed below are T cell receptor beta chains from one sample, sequenced in a study of cytomegalovirus exposure and HLA in healthy donors. Using immunoSEQ multiplex PCR, the repertoire was profiled, and TCRdb retains in-frame clones only, with some absent. The table records some 120,000 clones, less than 80% of them present only once. Sequenced input: PBMCs. These TCRs come from a woman aged 25 to 39 in good health and CMV-seronegative. The CDR3 runs from the conserved cysteine through the conserved F or W. Each record gives: clone size, V gene, J gene, D gene, CDR3 DNA, CDR3 protein. A D gene is named only where the DNA matches it firmly. Clone size appears in some rows only: once, few, many, or a class for an expanded clone.

few,TRBV2,TRBJ1-4,TRBD1,TGTGCCAGCAGTGGTGGGGACAGGGTACTGTTTTTT,CASSGGDRVLFF
.,TRBV2,TRBJ2-7,TRBD1,TGTGCCAGCATAAACCGAGCAGACAGGGGGCTCTACGAGCAGTACTTC,CASINRADRGLYEQYF
.,TRBV6-4,TRBJ1-5,.,TGTGCCAGCAGTGAAGGGCGGGATCAGCCCCAGCATTTT,CASSEGRDQPQHF
.,TRBV25-1,TRBJ2-1,.,TGTGCCAGCACTTTGCCCGGGGACAATGAGCAGTTCTTC,CASTLPGDNEQFF
.,TRBV5-1,TRBJ1-2,.,TGCGCCAGCAGCTTGGAAGGCCGAGGCAGGGAACGGGGCTACACCTTC,CASSLEGRGRERGYTF
few,TRBV19,TRBJ1-2,.,TGTGCCAGCTTTACAGTTCTCTATGGCTACACCTTC,CASFTVLYGYTF
.,TRBV5-1,TRBJ1-2,.,TGCGCCAGCAGAGGTTCTTGGGACACCAGACTTCGTGGTGGCTACACCTTC,CASRGSWDTRLRGGYTF
.,TRBV25-1,TRBJ2-1,.,TGTGCCAGCAGTGAGGGCCCCGGATCCTACAATGAGCAGTTCTTC,CASSEGPGSYNEQFF
.,TRBV28,TRBJ2-4,TRBD2,TGTGCCAGCAGTTTGAGGGAGGGCATTCAGTACTTC,CASSLREGIQYF
.,TRBV13,TRBJ2-7,TRBD1,TGTGCCAGCAGGACAGGGGGCAGCTCCTACGAGCAGTACTTC,CASRTGGSSYEQYF
.,TRBV5-1,TRBJ2-3,TRBD2,TGCGCCAGCACAACACTGACTAGCGGAGGCACAGATACGCAGTATTTT,CASTTLTSGGTDTQYF
few,TRBV27,TRBJ1-2,TRBD1,TGTGCCAGCAGAACGGGGACAGGGGACGGCTACACCTTC,CASRTGTGDGYTF
.,TRBV28,TRBJ1-4,.,TGTGCCAGCAGGGTACCCCGGGGACTTCGGCGGGAAAATGAAAAACTGTTTTTT,CASRVPRGLRRENEKLFF
few,TRBV27,TRBJ2-2,.,TGTGCCAGCAGTTTACGGTCCGGGGAGCTGTTTTTT,CASSLRSGELFF
.,TRBV6-1,TRBJ1-2,TRBD1,TGTGCCAGCAGTTACCGGGACAGGGCCTTCTTC,CASSYRDRAFF
few,TRBV10-2,TRBJ2-7,TRBD1,TGCGCCAGCACTCCCCGGGACAGGGGAACCTACGAGCAGTACTTC,CASTPRDRGTYEQYF
few,TRBV7-3,TRBJ2-2,TRBD2,TGTGCCAGTAGGACTAGCCCCACCGGGGAGCTGTTTTTT,CASRTSPTGELFF
.,TRBV5-1,TRBJ2-7,.,TGCGCCAGCAGCTTGCAGAGCGGTACCTACGAGCAGTACTTC,CASSLQSGTYEQYF
few,TRBV4-1,TRBJ2-2,.,TGCGCCAGCAGCCAAGGTTCTAGGACATGGAACACCGGGGAGCTGTTTTTT,CASSQGSRTWNTGELFF
few,TRBV28,TRBJ1-3,.,TGTGCCAGCAGTCCGGACACGGGAAACACCATATATTTT,CASSPDTGNTIYF
.,TRBV7-7,TRBJ2-1,TRBD1,TGTGCTAGCAGCCTCACACAGGGGGTCGGCTACAATGAGCAGTTCTTC,CASSLTQGVGYNEQFF
.,TRBV19,TRBJ2-7,TRBD2,TGTGCCAGTAGTATACGGACTAGCGGATTCCAGCAGTACTTC,CASSIRTSGFQQYF
.,TRBV28,TRBJ2-7,TRBD2,TGTGCCAGCAGTCCCCCCGGACTAGCGGGTTCCTACGAGCAGTACTTC,CASSPPGLAGSYEQYF
few,TRBV18,TRBJ1-1,.,TGTGCCAGCTCATCACAGAGGAACACTGAAGCTTTCTTT,CASSSQRNTEAFF
once,TRBV18,TRBJ2-1,TRBD2,TGTGCCAGCCCCACTGGACTAGCGGGAGTCTTC,CASPTGLAGVF
.,TRBV28,TRBJ1-2,.,TGTGCCAGCAGCCTACCTAGTCGTGGAGGCTATGGCTACACCTTC,CASSLPSRGGYGYTF
.,TRBV4-1,TRBJ2-5,TRBD2,TGCGCCAGCAGCCGCCAACTAGCGGATCAAGAGACCCAGTACTTC,CASSRQLADQETQYF
.,TRBV5-1,TRBJ2-3,TRBD2,TGCGCCAGCAGCTTGTTCCCACTAGCGGGAGAAAAAGATACGCAGTATTTT,CASSLFPLAGEKDTQYF
.,TRBV5-6,TRBJ2-5,.,TGTGCCAGCAGCTGGGACAACCAGGGAGAGACCCAGTACTTC,CASSWDNQGETQYF
.,TRBV7-9,TRBJ2-7,TRBD2,TGTGCCAGCAGCGAGGGACTAGCGGGGTCCTACGAGCAGTACTTC,CASSEGLAGSYEQYF
.,TRBV4-3,TRBJ2-1,TRBD2,TGCGCCAGCAGCCAAGCCCTAGCGGGAGGGCCCTGGGAGCAGTTCTTC,CASSQALAGGPWEQFF
.,TRBV6-5,TRBJ1-1,.,TGTGCCAGCAGAAGAGAGAACACTGAAGCTTTCTTT,CASRRENTEAFF